A selection of T cell receptor beta chains follows, all from one sample in a study of shared clonotypes between healthy human individuals. Clones were sequenced by immunoSEQ multiplex PCR, and TCRdb holds only the in-frame ones, with some missing. The sample carries more than 2 million clones, roughly 93% recorded once. Sequencing input: naive CD8+ T cells from PBMCs. These receptors all stem from a man between 18 and 29 years old in good health. Some clones in this sample may be carry-over from other donors' samples. Each CDR3 is given with its conserved first and last residue. D genes are given only for firm matches. The size of a clone is reported for some rows only, either as once, few or many, or as a class for expanded clones.

j_call: TRBJ2-7
clone_size: -
v_call: TRBV6-5
d_call: TRBD1
cdr3_aa: CASSWTGAMPYEQYF
cdr3_nt: TGTGCCAGCAGTTGGACAGGGGCGATGCCCTACGAGCAGTACTTC

j_call: TRBJ2-1
clone_size: -
v_call: TRBV2
d_call: -
cdr3_aa: CASSGGRGYNEQFF
cdr3_nt: TGTGCCAGCAGTGGAGGGCGGGGCTACAATGAGCAGTTCTTC

j_call: TRBJ1-5
clone_size: -
v_call: TRBV7-9
d_call: -
cdr3_aa: CAGGGYGNQPQHF
cdr3_nt: TGTGCCGGAGGCGGCTATGGCAATCAGCCCCAGCATTTT

j_call: TRBJ2-3
clone_size: -
v_call: TRBV6-1
d_call: -
cdr3_aa: CASSEAWDPFTDTQYF
cdr3_nt: TGTGCCAGCAGTGAAGCCTGGGATCCATTCACAGATACGCAGTATTTT

j_call: TRBJ1-1
clone_size: -
v_call: TRBV27
d_call: -
cdr3_aa: CASSLIGVGTEAFF
cdr3_nt: TGTGCCAGCAGTTTGATCGGGGTGGGGACTGAAGCTTTCTTT

j_call: TRBJ2-2
clone_size: -
v_call: TRBV27
d_call: -
cdr3_aa: CASSLSWGNTGELFF
cdr3_nt: TGTGCCAGCAGTTTATCATGGGGGAACACCGGGGAGCTGTTTTTT

j_call: TRBJ1-2
clone_size: once
v_call: TRBV6-5
d_call: TRBD1
cdr3_aa: CASSHHRTGDYGYTF
cdr3_nt: TGTGCCAGCAGCCACCACCGGACAGGAGACTATGGCTACACCTTC

j_call: TRBJ2-7
clone_size: once
v_call: TRBV13
d_call: TRBD1
cdr3_aa: CASSSGRGLEQYF
cdr3_nt: TGTGCCAGCAGCTCGGGCAGGGGGCTCGAGCAGTACTTC

j_call: TRBJ2-7
clone_size: -
v_call: TRBV7-6
d_call: TRBD1
cdr3_aa: CASSFVGQGDEQYF
cdr3_nt: TGTGCCAGCAGCTTCGTGGGACAGGGGGATGAGCAGTACTTC

j_call: TRBJ1-2
clone_size: -
v_call: TRBV5-1
d_call: -
cdr3_aa: CASSLGWSAGPFYGYTF
cdr3_nt: TGCGCCAGCAGCTTGGGCTGGTCGGCAGGGCCGTTCTATGGCTACACCTTC

j_call: TRBJ1-2
clone_size: -
v_call: TRBV9
d_call: -
cdr3_aa: CASSGMREQGVGYTF
cdr3_nt: TGTGCCAGCAGCGGAATGAGGGAACAGGGAGTGGGCTACACCTTC

j_call: TRBJ2-2
clone_size: once
v_call: TRBV7-9
d_call: -
cdr3_aa: CASSLARAITGELFF
cdr3_nt: TGTGCCAGCAGCTTAGCGCGGGCTATCACCGGGGAGCTGTTTTTT

j_call: TRBJ2-1
clone_size: -
v_call: TRBV27
d_call: TRBD1
cdr3_aa: CASSLSIGTGARNEQFF
cdr3_nt: TGTGCCAGCAGTTTATCGATAGGGACAGGAGCGAGGAATGAGCAGTTCTTC

j_call: TRBJ2-7
clone_size: -
v_call: TRBV2
d_call: TRBD2
cdr3_aa: CASSEAKGLAEYEQYF
cdr3_nt: TGTGCCAGCAGCGAGGCCAAGGGACTAGCCGAATACGAGCAGTACTTC

j_call: TRBJ1-2
clone_size: -
v_call: TRBV28
d_call: -
cdr3_aa: CASSPTVVGYTF
cdr3_nt: TGTGCCAGCAGTCCGACAGTAGTTGGCTACACCTTC

j_call: TRBJ2-7
clone_size: -
v_call: TRBV2
d_call: TRBD2
cdr3_aa: CASSEAASGSYEQYF
cdr3_nt: TGTGCCAGCAGTGAAGCGGCTAGCGGGAGTTACGAGCAGTACTTC

j_call: TRBJ2-3
clone_size: -
v_call: TRBV14
d_call: -
cdr3_aa: CASSHGAASTDTQYF
cdr3_nt: TGTGCCAGCAGCCATGGAGCGGCTAGCACAGATACGCAGTATTTT